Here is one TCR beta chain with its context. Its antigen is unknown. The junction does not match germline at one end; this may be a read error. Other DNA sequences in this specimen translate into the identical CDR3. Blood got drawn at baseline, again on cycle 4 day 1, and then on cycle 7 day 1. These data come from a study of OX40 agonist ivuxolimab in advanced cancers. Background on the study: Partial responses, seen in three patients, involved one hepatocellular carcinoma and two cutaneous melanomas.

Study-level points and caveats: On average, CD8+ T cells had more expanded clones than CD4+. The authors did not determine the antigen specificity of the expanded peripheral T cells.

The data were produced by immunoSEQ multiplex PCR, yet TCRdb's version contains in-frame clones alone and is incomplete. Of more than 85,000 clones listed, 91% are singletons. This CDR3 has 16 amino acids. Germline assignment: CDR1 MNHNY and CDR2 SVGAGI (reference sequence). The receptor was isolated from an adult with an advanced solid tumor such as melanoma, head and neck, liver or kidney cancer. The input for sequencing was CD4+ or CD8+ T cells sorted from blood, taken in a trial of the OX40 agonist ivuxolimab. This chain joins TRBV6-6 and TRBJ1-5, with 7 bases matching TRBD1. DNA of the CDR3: TGTGCCAGCAGTTACTCCCAGGGGGAGGGCAATCAGCCTCAGCATTTT. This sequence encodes CASSYSQGEGNQPQHF.